These 16 T cell receptor beta chains share one sample of origin, sequenced in a study of human T cells and chemical hapten exposure. TCRdb re-derived calls from the RACE reads in MiXCR, one entry per CDR3 protein. The sample yields just over 80,000 distinct CDR3 sequences, around a tenth seen once. Specified time point: patch test 1, 2 weeks after DPC sensitization. Treatment meaning: therapeutic diphenylcyclopropenone sensitization with weekly scalp DPC. The sample here was whole blood, taken in connection with sensitization to the hapten diphenylcyclopropenone (DPC). The receptors originated from a woman aged 45-59 years with alopecia areata. Some clones in this sample may be carry-over from other donors' samples.

The gene calls are TRBV29-1 and TRBJ1-3, with D perhaps matching TRBD1 (6 bases). The CDR3 length is 14 residues. The V end was cut by 4 bases, the J end by 3 bases, with 13 bases between. CDR1 is SQVTM, CDR2 ANQGSEA, per germline. The CDR3 reads CSVVTGNSGNTIYF. The CDR3 DNA reads TGCAGCGTTGTCACAGGGAATAGTGGAAACACCATATATTTT.

There are a few counts of this clonotype. V usage is TRBV25-1 and J usage is TRBJ1-6, with 8 bases fitting TRBD1. Trimming removed 8 bases from V and 6 bases from J; junction bases left unmatched: 9. The germline V gene has CDR1 MGHDK and CDR2 SYGVNS. This CDR3 has 15 residues. The CDR3 spells CASEAGGSGNSPLHF. The CDR3, as DNA: TGTGCCAGCGAGGCAGGGGGCTCCGGTAATTCACCCCTCCACTTT.

This clonotype occurred many times. The genes are TRBV29-1 and TRBJ1-4, with unresolved D. Germline CDR1 SQVTM, CDR2 ANQGSEA. CDR3 length: 13 amino acids. The V end was cut by 6 bases, the J end by 10 bases, with 18 bases between. CDR3 loop: CSVKSTHVTKLFF. The CDR3 DNA is TGCAGCGTAAAATCCACCCACGTTACAAAACTGTTTTTT.

This clonotype was detected ten times or more. The chain links TRBV27 to TRBJ1-5; 8 bases are shared with TRBD1. V was clipped by 3 bases and J by 4 bases; unmatched bases: 8. The CDR3 is made up of 16 amino acids. CDR1 and CDR2 from the germline V gene are MNHEY and SMNVEV (reference sequence). Here the CDR3 reads CASSFTGTGVNQPQHF. The CDR3, as DNA: TGTGCCAGCAGTTTTACCGGGACAGGAGTTAATCAGCCCCAGCATTTT.

This clonotype was counted many times. V gene TRBV7-9 combines with J gene TRBJ2-3; D is perhaps TRBD1 (6 bases). CDR1 is SEHNR, CDR2 FQNEAQ, per germline (reference sequence). With 5 bases removed from V and 5 bases from J, the gap between germline ends came to 14 bases. This CDR3 is 14 amino acids long. CDR3 sequence reads: CASSLPQGIDTQYF. The CDR3 coding sequence is TGTGCCAGCAGCCTTCCACAGGGCATAGATACGCAGTATTTT.

This clonotype occurred once. The chain employs TRBV9 and TRBJ2-1, with D perhaps being TRBD1 or TRBD2 (6 bases each). V dropped 6 bases and J dropped 7 bases, with 14 bases sitting between them. Per the germline V gene, CDR1 is SGDLS and CDR2 is YYNGEE. The CDR3 runs 13 residues. This chain's CDR3 is CASKGGGGNEQFF. The CDR3 region has the DNA TGTGCCAGCAAGGGGGGAGGAGGTAATGAGCAGTTCTTC.

This clonotype was seen at least ten times. This rearrangement joins TRBV7-6 to TRBJ2-3; a possible D gene is TRBD1 (6 bases). Germline values: CDR1 SGHVS, CDR2 FNYEAQ. The CDR3 is 13 residues long. The V gene lost 3 bases and the J gene lost 8 bases, with 12 bases spanning the gap. CDR3: CASSFQGKATQYF. Written as DNA, the CDR3 is TGTGCCAGCAGCTTCCAGGGGAAAGCTACGCAGTATTTT.

This clonotype was found many times. The chain combines TRBV7-2 with TRBJ2-3, with TRBD1 matching 11 bases. Germline CDR1 reads SGHTA; CDR2 reads FQGNSA. With V trimmed by 7 bases and J by 7 bases, 10 bases remained unmatched. The CDR3 is made up of 15 amino acids. The CDR3 spells CASKRGTGGRNTQYF. In nucleotides, the CDR3 is TGTGCCAGCAAACGCGGGACAGGGGGTAGGAATACGCAGTATTTT.

The chain has TRBV28 and TRBJ2-7, with D possibly matching TRBD2 (5 bases). Germline CDR1 MDHEN, CDR2 SYDVKM. The V end was cut by 6 bases, the J end by 3 bases, with 12 bases between. This CDR3 is 13 amino acids long. CDR3 region: CASRRPGDYEQYF. The CDR3 DNA sequence: TGTGCCAGCAGAAGGCCCGGGGACTACGAGCAGTACTTC.

There are many counts of this clonotype. The chain couples TRBV6-6 to TRBJ2-7; D perhaps matches TRBD1 (6 bases). Germline CDR1 and CDR2: MNHNY and SVGAGI (reference sequence). The V end was cut by 8 bases, the J end by 4 bases, with 15 bases between. The CDR3 runs to 13 residues. CDR3: CASGRQGLYEQYF. As DNA, the CDR3 is TGTGCCAGCGGAAGGCAGGGGCTTTACGAGCAGTACTTC.

This clonotype was seen a handful of times. CDR3 residues: CASSQESGFSYNEQFF. CDR3 DNA sequence: TGCGCCAGCAGCCAGGAGAGCGGGTTCTCCTACAATGAGCAGTTCTTC. The rearrangement joins TRBV4-1 to TRBJ2-1, with D maybe TRBD2 (6 bases). The CDR3 loop spans 16 amino acids. Germline CDR1 MGHRA, CDR2 YSYEKL. V lost 3 bases and J lost 0, with 12 bases in between.

This clonotype was counted ten times or more. The chain combines TRBV12-3 or TRBV12-4 with TRBJ2-5; TRBD1 matches 10 bases. The CDR3 covers 15 residues. V lost 6 bases and J lost 1; bases outside the gene matches: 5. The chain's CDR3 is CASSPRTGGQETQYF. CDR3 nucleotide sequence: TGTGCCAGCAGCCCCCGGACAGGGGGCCAAGAGACCCAGTACTTC.

This clonotype was recorded at least ten times. This chain connects TRBV7-2 to TRBJ1-4; D possibly corresponds to TRBD1 (6 bases). Germline CDR1 is SGHTA and CDR2 is FQGNSA. Between the trimmed V and J ends, which lost 1 base and 2 bases, there was a span of 11 bases. The CDR3 contains 16 residues. The chain's CDR3 is CASSLVKTGTNEKLFF. In DNA form, the CDR3 reads TGTGCCAGCAGCTTAGTTAAAACAGGGACTAATGAAAAACTGTTTTTT.

This chain uses TRBV7-2 with TRBJ2-3; D unclear. The CDR3 is 13 amino acids. With 4 bases removed from V and 2 bases from J, the gap between germline ends came to 7 bases. CDR1 is SGHTA and CDR2 is FQGNSA in the germline V gene. The CDR3 protein is CASSSAPTDTQYF. The DNA for the CDR3 is TGTGCCAGCAGCTCCGCCCCCACAGATACGCAGTATTTT.

This clonotype was seen a few times. The rearrangement joins TRBV18 to TRBJ2-7; D is undetermined. Germline V CDR1 and CDR2: KGHSH, LQKENI. CDR3 length: 11 residues. The V end lost 4 bases, the J end lost 9 bases, and 10 bases lay between the germline ends. DNA for the CDR3: TGTGCCAGCTCACTCCTCCACGGGCAGTACTTC. This gives the protein CASSLLHGQYF.

The chain recombines TRBV5-1 with TRBJ1-5; 8 bases map to TRBD1. The J segment lost 4 bases and the V segment lost 2 bases, leaving 2 bases of the junction unmatched. CDR1 is SGHRS, CDR2 YFSETQ, per germline. The CDR3 has 14 amino acids. CDR3 DNA sequence: TGCGCCAGCAGCTTTACAGGGGGGAATCAGCCCCAGCATTTT. It yields the protein CASSFTGGNQPQHF.